A single sample gave rise to the 29 T cell receptor beta chains below, sequenced in a study of CD8 T cells in ankylosing spondylitis (dated by TCRdb to between 2016 and 2019). Preparation of the library involved 5' RACE. The instrument given in TCRdb is Illumina HiSeq 2500. The public reads were reprocessed in TCRdb via fastp at Q25 and MiXCR, keeping in-frame beta chains. CDR3 protein sequences are deduplicated, and each keeps its most common genes and DNA. Here the sample has 300,000 to 400,000 distinct CDR3 sequences; roughly 15% occur a single time. The biggest ten clones account for around 0.99% of the sample. Sequenced input: blood, either unsorted or a sorted T cell fraction (not recorded which). These receptors were obtained from a male donor with ankylosing spondylitis or in good health (not recorded which).

This clonotype was counted between two and nine times. The gene calls are TRBV3-1 and TRBJ2-2; D gene uncertain. The CDR3 consists of 12 residues. The germline V gene has CDR1 LGHDT and CDR2 YNNKEL (reference sequence). Trimming cost V 8 bases and J 0 bases, with 4 bases left between them. The CDR3 coding sequence is TGTGCCAGCGCAGCGAACACCGGGGAGCTGTTTTTT. This sequence encodes CASAANTGELFF.

The rearrangement links TRBV15 to TRBJ2-5, with 7 bases identical to TRBD1. This CDR3 is 14 amino acids long. Trimming cost V 3 bases and J 2 bases; bases outside gene matches: 3. Per germline, CDR1 LNHNV and CDR2 YYDKDF (reference sequence). DNA of the CDR3: TGTGCCACCAGCAGCACGGACAGGCAAGAGACCCAGTACTTC. It is translated as CATSSTDRQETQYF.

This chain uses TRBV20-1 with TRBJ1-5, with D hard to call. With 3 bases removed from V and 5 bases from J, the gap between germline ends came to 11 bases. Germline loops: CDR1 DFQATT, CDR2 SNEGSKA (reference sequence). The CDR3 extends over 13 amino acids. The CDR3 protein is CSARARSDQPQHF. In nucleotides, the CDR3 is TGCAGTGCTAGGGCCAGGTCTGATCAGCCCCAGCATTTT.

This clonotype was found a few times. This chain joins TRBV20-1 and TRBJ2-5; tentatively, D is TRBD2 (7 bases). The CDR3 loop spans 15 amino acids. Germline V gene sequence: CDR1 DFQATT, CDR2 SNEGSKA (reference sequence). Trimming stripped 6 bases from V and 2 bases from J, with 19 bases between. DNA for the CDR3: TGCAGTGCCCCCCGAGGGGGGGGGCTTCAAGAGACCCAGTACTTC. Translating it yields CSAPRGGGLQETQYF.

The chain combines TRBV20-1 with TRBJ2-5; D is ambiguous. V gave up 7 bases and J gave up 2 bases, with 23 bases separating them. Per the germline V gene, CDR1 is DFQATT and CDR2 is SNEGSKA (reference sequence). This CDR3 comprises 16 residues. Here the CDR3 DNA reads TGCAGTGTCCCCCGGTTCCCGGGCGTCACTCAAGAGACCCAGTACTTC. Translating it yields CSVPRFPGVTQETQYF.

This clonotype was counted only a few times. The chain joins TRBV29-1 to TRBJ2-7; D uncertain. Germline V gives CDR1 SQVTM, CDR2 ANQGSEA. The CDR3 length is 14 residues. Trimming pared 6 bases from V and 2 bases from J, leaving 17 bases between. In DNA form, the CDR3 reads TGCAGCGTCGAAATCCGGGCCGCTGCCTACGAGCAGTACTTC. It is translated as CSVEIRAAAYEQYF.

In its sample, this clonotype was seen a few times. The chain employs TRBV6-1 and TRBJ2-2; possible D gene TRBD2, 6 bases. This CDR3 is 15 amino acids long. Germline-derived CDR1 and CDR2 are MNHNS and SASEGT. With 8 bases removed from V and 5 bases from J, the gap between germline ends came to 18 bases. CDR3 sequence (DNA): TGTGCCAGCGCAGTCGGCGGGGAGTGGACCGGGGAGCTGTTTTTT. Protein: CASAVGGEWTGELFF.

The chain combines TRBV9 with TRBJ2-2, with D perhaps TRBD2 (6 bases). Germline CDR1 SGDLS, CDR2 YYNGEE. Trimming cost V 4 bases and J 4 bases, with 17 bases left between them. CDR3 length: 16 residues. The CDR3 sequence: CASSPRGRGGTGELFF. CDR3 DNA sequence: TGTGCCAGCAGCCCGCGGGGACGAGGTGGCACCGGGGAGCTGTTTTTT.

This clonotype was observed a single time. This chain connects TRBV12-3 or TRBV12-4 to TRBJ2-1; D assignment may be TRBD1 or TRBD2 (5 bases each). The CDR3 has 16 amino acids. V shed 6 bases and J shed 0 bases, with 15 bases lying between them. The CDR3 spells CASSSTGGSSYNEQFF. The CDR3 coding sequence is TGTGCCAGCAGCTCCACTGGGGGTAGCTCCTACAATGAGCAGTTCTTC.

The V gene is TRBV5-1, the J gene TRBJ2-2, with a weak D call TRBD1 (6 bases). The V end was cut by 4 bases, the J end by 0 bases, with 13 bases between. The CDR3 consists of 16 residues. The germline V gene encodes CDR1 SGHRS and CDR2 YFSETQ. CDR3 coding DNA: TGCGCCAGCAGCAGGCAGGGGTTCGCGAACACCGGGGAGCTGTTTTTT. Residues: CASSRQGFANTGELFF. Combining the CDR3 with reference TRBV5-1 and TRBJ2-2 gives the whole variable domain KAGVTQTPRYLIKTRGQQVTLSCSPISGHRSVSWYQQTPGQGLQFLFEYFSETQRNKGNFPGRFSGRQFSNSRSEMNVSTLELGDSALYLCASSRQGFANTGELFFGEGSRLTVL.

V gene TRBV10-3 combines with J gene TRBJ1-5; D remains ambiguous. The V and J ends lost 4 bases and 1 base respectively, with 11 bases between them. CDR3 length equals 15 residues. Looked up from germline, CDR1 is ENHRY and CDR2 is SYGVKD. The CDR3 is CAISASILSNQPQHF. CDR3 nucleotides: TGTGCCATCAGTGCATCAATTTTAAGCAATCAGCCCCAGCATTTT.

This clonotype was seen repeatedly, ten times or more. The chain combines TRBV5-1 with TRBJ1-5; the match to TRBD1 covers 7 bases. V was pared by 9 bases and J by 3 bases, with 6 bases of the junction left unmatched. Germline loops: CDR1 SGHRS, CDR2 YFSETQ. CDR3 length: 13 amino acids. The DNA for the CDR3 is TGCGCCAATTCACAGGGGAACAATCAGCCCCAGCATTTT. It translates to CANSQGNNQPQHF.

The chain combines TRBV5-1 with TRBJ2-1; 8 positions agree with TRBD2. This CDR3 has 19 amino acids. Germline loops: CDR1 SGHRS, CDR2 YFSETQ. V dropped 3 bases and J dropped 0; count of bases not matched to a gene: 14. Here the CDR3 reads CASSSITPGGASSYNEQFF. The DNA of the CDR3 is TGCGCCAGCAGCTCGATCACGCCCGGGGGGGCTTCCTCCTACAATGAGCAGTTCTTC.

This clonotype turned up a few times. V is TRBV7-2 and J is TRBJ2-5; possible D gene TRBD2, 5 bases. The V gene's germline CDR1 is SGHTA and CDR2 FQGNSA. V dropped 1 base and J dropped 3 bases, with 9 bases sitting between them. This CDR3 contains 14 residues. CDR3 sequence reads: CASSLGVSEETQYF. The CDR3 DNA follows: TGTGCCAGCAGCTTAGGGGTTAGCGAAGAGACCCAGTACTTC.

In this sample, this clonotype turned up a few times. The rearrangement links TRBV4-2 to TRBJ2-3, with 10 positions matching TRBD2. Germline loops: CDR1 LGHNA, CDR2 YNFKEQ. Trimming at V came to 3 bases and at J to 3 bases, leaving 6 bases not matched to a gene. The CDR3 has 16 residues. CDR3: CASSQLLAGATDTQYF. The CDR3 nucleotides are TGTGCCAGCAGCCAGCTTCTAGCGGGGGCTACAGATACGCAGTATTTT.

This clonotype has a handful of counts. The CDR3 DNA is TGTGCCAGCAGGAGACAGGGTAAAGAGACCCAGTACTTC. This translates into CASRRQGKETQYF. This chain links TRBV7-2 with TRBJ2-5, with 7 bases fitting TRBD1. Unmatched junction bases numbered 4, after V lost 6 bases and J lost 3 bases. Germline V gene sequence: CDR1 SGHTA, CDR2 FQGNSA. The CDR3 has 13 residues.

This clonotype was observed a few times. The chain carries TRBV20-1 and TRBJ1-1; 8 positions match TRBD1. Per the germline V gene, CDR1 is DFQATT and CDR2 is SNEGSKA (reference sequence). This CDR3 contains 14 residues. Germline trimming cut 5 bases from V and 0 bases from J; bases unmatched to any gene: 5. This CDR3 reads CSAAGTGMNTEAFF. The CDR3 DNA sequence: TGCAGTGCTGCCGGGACAGGCATGAACACTGAAGCTTTCTTT.

The V call is TRBV29-1, the J call TRBJ2-1; TRBD1 or TRBD2 may be the D gene (5 bases each). Trimming pared 6 bases from V and 13 bases from J, leaving 25 bases between. Germline assignment: CDR1 SQVTM and CDR2 ANQGSEA. The CDR3 is made up of 14 amino acids. The CDR3 spells CSVGGTGTIPVQFF. DNA for the CDR3: TGCAGCGTCGGTGGGACCGGGACCATTCCGGTCCAGTTCTTC.

The chain links TRBV12-3 or TRBV12-4 to TRBJ1-1; a possible D gene is TRBD1 (5 bases). The CDR3 is made up of 14 amino acids. V was shortened by 2 bases and J by 5 bases, with 12 bases between the two germline ends. The CDR3 here is CASSLQGLWTEAFF. CDR3 sequence (DNA): TGTGCCAGCAGTTTACAGGGTCTGTGGACTGAAGCTTTCTTT.

Only a few counts were recorded for this clonotype. The chain couples TRBV3-1 to TRBJ1-2; D perhaps matches TRBD1 (6 bases). Trimming shortened V by 4 bases and J by 1 base, and 16 bases separated the two germline ends. The CDR3 is made up of 16 amino acids. Per the germline V gene, CDR1 is LGHDT and CDR2 is YNNKEL (reference sequence). The CDR3 sequence: CASSPRDKGLNYGYTF. CDR3 bases: TGTGCCAGCAGCCCTCGGGACAAAGGACTTAACTATGGCTACACCTTC.

The J gene is TRBJ2-5, the V gene TRBV20-1; 10 bases align to TRBD2. CDR1 is DFQATT and CDR2 is SNEGSKA in the germline V gene (reference sequence). This CDR3 has 14 residues. V was clipped by 4 bases and J by 4 bases; unmatched bases: 6. The CDR3 reads CSATSGGRTETQYF. CDR3 DNA sequence: TGCAGTGCTACTAGCGGGGGTCGTACAGAGACCCAGTACTTC.

The genes are TRBV6-1 and TRBJ1-5; D is unclear. Germline CDR1 MNHNS, CDR2 SASEGT. The CDR3 runs to 12 residues. Trimming cost V 7 bases and J 8 bases, with 12 bases left between them. CDR3 sequence reads: CASKQPLEPQHF. The CDR3 bases are TGTGCCAGCAAGCAGCCTCTTGAGCCCCAGCATTTT.

The genes are TRBV2 and TRBJ2-5; 10 positions agree with TRBD2. V was clipped by 3 bases and J by 7 bases; unmatched bases: 8. The germline CDR1 and CDR2 sequences are SNHLY and FYNNEI. The CDR3 runs to 15 residues. The CDR3 DNA reads TGTGCCAGCAGTGAGCGAGCGGGGGGGCCGGGGACCCAGTACTTC. Residues: CASSERAGGPGTQYF.

The rearrangement uses TRBV29-1 and TRBJ2-7; TRBD1 agrees at 7 bases. The CDR3 covers 13 residues. V gave up 5 bases and J gave up 2 bases; unmatched junction bases: 6. Per the germline V gene, CDR1 is SQVTM and CDR2 is ANQGSEA. CDR3 amino acids: CSVRGQVTYEQYF. The CDR3 DNA follows: TGCAGCGTTAGAGGACAGGTTACCTACGAGCAGTACTTC.

The rearrangement links TRBV7-9 to TRBJ1-2; D unresolved. Looked up from germline, CDR1 is SEHNR and CDR2 is FQNEAQ (reference sequence). With 5 bases removed from V and 5 bases from J, the gap between germline ends came to 12 bases. The CDR3 loop spans 13 amino acids. CDR3: CASSNAVGYGYTF. CDR3 sequence (DNA): TGTGCCAGCAGCAATGCAGTGGGTTATGGCTACACCTTC.

This clonotype was recorded a few times. The V gene is TRBV29-1, the J gene TRBJ1-1; tentatively, D is TRBD1 (6 bases). The CDR3 covers 16 residues. Germline assignment: CDR1 SQVTM and CDR2 ANQGSEA. The V end was cut by 4 bases, the J end by 1 base, with 19 bases between. The CDR3 DNA reads TGCAGCGTTGCCTCCTGGCTAGGGGGGAGGAACACTGAAGCTTTCTTT. As protein: CSVASWLGGRNTEAFF.

The J gene is TRBJ2-4, the V gene TRBV5-5; 9 bases map to TRBD1. There are 16 residues in the CDR3. Germline CDR1 is SGHKS and CDR2 is YYEKEE (reference sequence). V shed 5 bases, J shed 5 bases, and the junction held 11 bases outside the gene matches. DNA of the CDR3: TGTGCCAGCAGTCAATGGGACAGGGAGGTTCAAAACATTCAGTACTTC. This codes for CASSQWDREVQNIQYF.

This clonotype was observed a handful of times. The chain carries TRBV5-1 and TRBJ2-1; D perhaps matches TRBD2 (5 bases). The germline gives CDR1 SGHRS, CDR2 YFSETQ. V lost 7 bases, J lost 4 bases, and 12 bases lay in between. The CDR3 is made up of 13 amino acids. CDR3 sequence reads: CASAEVGYNEQFF. Written as DNA, the CDR3 is TGCGCCAGCGCGGAGGTTGGGTACAATGAGCAGTTCTTC. Variable domain in full (rest from reference TRBV5-1 and TRBJ2-1): KAGVTQTPRYLIKTRGQQVTLSCSPISGHRSVSWYQQTPGQGLQFLFEYFSETQRNKGNFPGRFSGRQFSNSRSEMNVSTLELGDSALYLCASAEVGYNEQFFGPGTRLTVL.

This clonotype was picked up a small number of times. The chain carries TRBV7-9 and TRBJ2-1; possible D gene TRBD1, 6 bases. Trimming cost V 4 bases and J 3 bases, with 16 bases left between them. The CDR3 runs 16 residues. Germline CDR1 reads SEHNR; CDR2 reads FQNEAQ (reference sequence). For the CDR3, the DNA is TGTGCCAGCAGCTCCGACCTCAGGGGCCTCTACAATGAGCAGTTCTTC. Translation gives CASSSDLRGLYNEQFF.